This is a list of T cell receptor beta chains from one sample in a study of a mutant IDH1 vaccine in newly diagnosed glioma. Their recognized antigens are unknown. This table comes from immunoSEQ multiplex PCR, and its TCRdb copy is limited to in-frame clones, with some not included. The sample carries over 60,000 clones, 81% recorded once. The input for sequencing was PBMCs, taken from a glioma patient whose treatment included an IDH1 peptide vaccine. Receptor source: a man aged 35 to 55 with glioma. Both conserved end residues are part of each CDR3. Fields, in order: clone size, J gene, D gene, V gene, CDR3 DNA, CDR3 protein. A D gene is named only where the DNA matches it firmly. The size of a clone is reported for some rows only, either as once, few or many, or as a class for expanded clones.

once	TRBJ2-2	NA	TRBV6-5	TGTGCCAGCAGTTTCCGGCGGATGACGAACACCGGGGAGCTGTTTTTT	CASSFRRMTNTGELFF
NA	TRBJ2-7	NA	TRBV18	TGTGCCAGCTCACCACAGGGTTACTACGAGCAGTACTTC	CASSPQGYYEQYF
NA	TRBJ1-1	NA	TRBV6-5	TGTGCCAGCAGTGCGCCGAAACTGAACACTGAAGCTTTCTTT	CASSAPKLNTEAFF
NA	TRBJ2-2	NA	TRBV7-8	TGTGCCAGCAGCTTCGTACAGGCCTCCACCGGGGAGCTGTTTTTT	CASSFVQASTGELFF
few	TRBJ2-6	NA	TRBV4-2	TGTGCCAGCAGCCAAGAGGTTGGGGCCAACGTCCTGACTTTC	CASSQEVGANVLTF
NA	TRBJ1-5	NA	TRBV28	TGTGCCAGCAGTTTAGTGGGGGGTGGCAATCAGCCCCAGCATTTT	CASSLVGGGNQPQHF
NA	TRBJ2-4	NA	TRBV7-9	TGTGCCAGCAGCTTTTCCCAGGGATTAGCCAAAAACATTCAGTACTTC	CASSFSQGLAKNIQYF
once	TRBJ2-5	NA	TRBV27	TGTGCCAGCAGCACCACGTCAGGTCACCAAGAGACCCAGTACTTC	CASSTTSGHQETQYF
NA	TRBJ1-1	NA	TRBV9	TGTGCCAGCACCCGTAGGCAGAACACCGAAGCTTTCTTT	CASTRRQNTEAFF
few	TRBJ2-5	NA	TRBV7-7	TGTGCTAGCAGCTTAGGCAAGCGGGCCAACCAAGAGACCCAGTACTTC	CASSLGKRANQETQYF
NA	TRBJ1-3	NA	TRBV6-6	TGTGCCAGCAGTAAGAAGGCAAACTCTGGAAACACCATATATTTT	CASSKKANSGNTIYF
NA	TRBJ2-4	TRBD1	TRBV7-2	TGTGCCAGCAGCTTAGAACGGCAGGGGGCCGACAAAAACATTCAGTACTTC	CASSLERQGADKNIQYF
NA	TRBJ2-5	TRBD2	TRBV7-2	TGTGCCAGCAGCAAGTACTCTAGCGGCGGAGAGACCCAGTACTTC	CASSKYSSGGETQYF
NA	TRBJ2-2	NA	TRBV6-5	TGTGCCAGCAGTTACTCTGGAGGGGAAACCGGGGAGCTGTTTTTT	CASSYSGGETGELFF
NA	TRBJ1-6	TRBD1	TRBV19	TGTGCCAGTACTCTCGCTCGGACAGGGGTCTCCTATAATTCACCCCTCCACTTT	CASTLARTGVSYNSPLHF
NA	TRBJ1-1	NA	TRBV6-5	TGTGCCAGCAGTTACTCCCCAACTGAAGCTTTCTTT	CASSYSPTEAFF
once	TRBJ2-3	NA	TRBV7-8	TGTGCCAGCAGCTTAGGAGGGGGACTCGGGTTGGCAGATACGCAGTATTTT	CASSLGGGLGLADTQYF
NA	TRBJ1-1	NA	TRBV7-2	TGTGCCAGCAGCTTAGTCTTATCTCGGGGGGCGACCACCGACACTGAAGCTTTCTTT	CASSLVLSRGATTDTEAFF
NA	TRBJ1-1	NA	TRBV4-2	TGTGCCAGCAGCCAAGAAACAGGGTTGACTGAAGCTTTCTTT	CASSQETGLTEAFF
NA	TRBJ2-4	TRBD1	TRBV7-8	TGTGCCAGCAGCTCGGGACAGGGCCAACTAGCCAAAAACATTCAGTACTTC	CASSSGQGQLAKNIQYF
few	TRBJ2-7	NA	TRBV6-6	TGTGCCACATCGTACCAGGTCCAGGACGAGCAGTACTTC	CATSYQVQDEQYF
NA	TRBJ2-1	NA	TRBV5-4	TGTGCCAGTTTTGTAGGAGGCCTTCCCTACAATGAGCAGTTCTTC	CASFVGGLPYNEQFF
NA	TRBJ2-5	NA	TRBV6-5	TGTGCCAGCAGTTTCGCCCTGACTCCGCAAGAGACCCAGTACTTC	CASSFALTPQETQYF
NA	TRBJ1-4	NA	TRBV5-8	TGTGCCAGCAGCTTGGTTCGGGGAGCAACTAATGAAAAACTGTTTTTT	CASSLVRGATNEKLFF
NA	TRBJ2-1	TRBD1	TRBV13	TGTGCCAGCAGCCCTGACAGGGAGAGCTCCTACAATGAGCAGTTCTTC	CASSPDRESSYNEQFF
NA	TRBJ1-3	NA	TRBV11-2	TGTGCCAGCAGCTTAAACCTCCCCCAGGGTGGAAACACCATATATTTT	CASSLNLPQGGNTIYF
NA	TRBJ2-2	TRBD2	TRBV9	TGTGCCAGCAGTCAGACTAGCGGGGGGAACACCGGGGAGCTGTTTTTT	CASSQTSGGNTGELFF
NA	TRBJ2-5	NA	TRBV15	TGTGCCACCAGCAGAGCTGAGGGAGTAGAGACCCAGTACTTC	CATSRAEGVETQYF
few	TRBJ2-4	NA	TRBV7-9	TGTGCCAGCAGCTCCGCCAGGGTTAGCTTGGAAAACATTCAGTACTTC	CASSSARVSLENIQYF
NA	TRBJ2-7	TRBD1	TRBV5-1	TGCGCCAGCAGCTTGGAGACAGGGGACGGAGAGCAGTACTTC	CASSLETGDGEQYF
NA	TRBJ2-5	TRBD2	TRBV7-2	TGTGCCAGCAGCTTAGCGGATTGGGTGGTTAGGCGGGGGGGCCGGCAAGAGACCCAGTACTTC	CASSLADWVVRRGGRQETQYF
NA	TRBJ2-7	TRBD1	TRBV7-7	TGTGCTAGCAGCTTAGAAACTGGGACAGGGGTCGAGCAGTACTTC	CASSLETGTGVEQYF
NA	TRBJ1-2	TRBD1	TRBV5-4	TGTGCCAGCAGCTTCGCAGGGGGTATTGGCTACACCTTC	CASSFAGGIGYTF
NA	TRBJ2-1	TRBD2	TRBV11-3	TGTGCCAGCAGCGGCGGGCTAGCGGGAGTCAATGAGCAGTTCTTC	CASSGGLAGVNEQFF
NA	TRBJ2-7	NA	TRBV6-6	TGTGCCAGCAGTTACTTAACTGATTCCTACGAGCAGTACTTC	CASSYLTDSYEQYF
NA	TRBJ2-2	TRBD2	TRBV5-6	TGTGCCAGCAGCTTAGCGGGGCCGGCGAACGGGGAGCTGTTTTTT	CASSLAGPANGELFF
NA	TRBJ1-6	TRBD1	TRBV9	TGTGCCAGCAGCGTATCAGGGGGACCCCTCCACTTT	CASSVSGGPLHF
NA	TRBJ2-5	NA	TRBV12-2	TGTGCAAGTCGCTTAGGGGTGGTTGAGGGAGGAAAGGAGACCCAGTACTTC	CASRLGVVEGGKETQYF
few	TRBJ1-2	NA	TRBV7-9	TGTGCCAGCAGCTCGGACAGCGACTATGGCTACACCTTC	CASSSDSDYGYTF
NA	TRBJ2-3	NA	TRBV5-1	TGCGCCAGCAGCTTAGAAGGGAGCACAGATACGCAGTATTTT	CASSLEGSTDTQYF
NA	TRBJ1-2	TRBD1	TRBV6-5	TGTGCCAGCAGCTCGACAGGGGACTATGGCTACACCTTC	CASSSTGDYGYTF
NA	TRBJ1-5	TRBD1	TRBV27	TGTGCCAGCAGAGGACAGGGGGTCAATCAGCCCCAGCATTTT	CASRGQGVNQPQHF
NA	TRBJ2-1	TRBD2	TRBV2	TGTGCCAGCAGTGACGGAGGACTAGCGGGGGTTAATGAGCAGTTCTTC	CASSDGGLAGVNEQFF
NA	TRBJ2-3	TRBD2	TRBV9	TGTGCCAGCAGCGTAGTTACTAGCGGGGGGGGCGGAGATACGCAGTATTTT	CASSVVTSGGGGDTQYF
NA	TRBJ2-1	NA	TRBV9	TGTGCCAGCAGCGCTGTACCTGGCCGCTCCTACAATGAGCAGTTCTTC	CASSAVPGRSYNEQFF
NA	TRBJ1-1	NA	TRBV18	TGTGCCAGCTCACCACCGACGAACACTGAAGCTTTCTTT	CASSPPTNTEAFF
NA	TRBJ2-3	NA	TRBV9	TGTGCCAGCAGCGCCGGAGGGGTGACGGCACGCTCAGATACGCAGTATTTT	CASSAGGVTARSDTQYF
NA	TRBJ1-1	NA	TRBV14	TGTGCCAGCAGCCAAGAGGCAGGGGCTCTCACTGAAGCTTTCTTT	CASSQEAGALTEAFF
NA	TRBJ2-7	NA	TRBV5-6	TGTGCCAGCAGCTCCCCCAGTAGTCTGGAGCAGTACTTC	CASSSPSSLEQYF